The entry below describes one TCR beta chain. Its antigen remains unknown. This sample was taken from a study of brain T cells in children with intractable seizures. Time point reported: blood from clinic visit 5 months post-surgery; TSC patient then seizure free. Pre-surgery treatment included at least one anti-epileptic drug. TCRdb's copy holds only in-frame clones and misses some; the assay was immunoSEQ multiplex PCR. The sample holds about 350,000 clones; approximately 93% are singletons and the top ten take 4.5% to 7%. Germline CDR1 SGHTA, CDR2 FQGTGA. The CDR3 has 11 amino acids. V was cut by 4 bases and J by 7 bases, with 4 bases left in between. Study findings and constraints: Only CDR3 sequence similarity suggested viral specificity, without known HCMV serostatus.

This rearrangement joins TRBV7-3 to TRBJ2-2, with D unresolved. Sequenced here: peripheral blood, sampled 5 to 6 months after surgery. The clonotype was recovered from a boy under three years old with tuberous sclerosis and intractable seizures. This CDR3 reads CASSSGGELFF. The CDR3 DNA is TGTGCCAGCAGCTCTGGCGGGGAGCTGTTTTTT.